Shown below are 7 T cell receptor beta chains from a single sample sequenced in a study of cytomegalovirus exposure and HLA in healthy donors. 13 Jbeta primers and 60 Vbeta primers were used for the PCR. The protocol was immunoSEQ multiplex PCR, while the TCRdb copy is restricted to in-frame clones and leaves out a portion. The sample lists some 100,000 clones, approximately 70% occurring once. The source material was PBMCs. These receptors were taken from a man in his forties in good health and CMV-seronegative.

The rearrangement uses TRBV9 and TRBJ2-1, with 11 bases identical to TRBD2. CDR3 length: 16 amino acids. Trimming took 0 bases from V and 9 from J; bases not matched to a gene: 8. Germline CDR1 reads SGDLS; CDR2 reads YYNGEE. CDR3 loop: CASSVEVAGGLSEQFF. The DNA for the CDR3 is TGTGCCAGCAGCGTAGAGGTAGCGGGGGGGCTAAGTGAGCAGTTCTTC.

Of note for this clone: One junction end disagrees with the germline gene, perhaps due to a read error. J is TRBJ1-2 and V is TRBV10-3; TRBD1 aligns across 10 bases. From germline, CDR1 is ENHRY and CDR2 SYGVKD. The CDR3 is made up of 16 amino acids. The CDR3 DNA is TGTGCCATCAGTAAGTCGGGACAGGGGATTATTCGTGGCTACACCTTC. This sequence encodes CAISKSGQGIIRGYTF.

This clone was seen a few times. V gene TRBV10-3 combines with J gene TRBJ1-5, with 10 bases matching TRBD1. Losses at the gene ends were 10 bases for V and 6 bases for J; bases not matched to a gene: 3. The germline CDR1 and CDR2 sequences are ENHRY and SYGVKD. The CDR3 is made up of 12 amino acids. Written as DNA, the CDR3 is TGTGCCAATGGACAGGGGGGTCAGCCCCAGCATTTT. Translated, it gives CANGQGGQPQHF.

This clone has just one count. The genes are TRBV6-1 and TRBJ1-5; D uncertain. The CDR3 runs to 15 residues. Germline CDR1 and CDR2: MNHNS and SASEGT. V lost 1 base to trimming and J lost 6 bases, with 13 bases between them. CDR3 amino acids: CASSEGRFPSQPQHF. In nucleotides, the CDR3 is TGTGCCAGCAGTGAAGGGAGGTTCCCTAGTCAGCCCCAGCATTTT.

The J gene is TRBJ1-6, the V gene TRBV6-1, with 8 bases identical to TRBD1. Germline-derived CDR1 and CDR2 are MNHNS and SASEGT. V gave up 2 bases and J gave up 7 bases; unmatched junction bases: 7. This CDR3 is built from 16 residues. The CDR3 here is CASSEIGTGPNSPLHF. CDR3 nucleotides: TGTGCCAGCAGTGAAATAGGGACAGGCCCCAATTCACCCCTCCACTTT.

The chain employs TRBV5-1 and TRBJ2-2; the D gene is possibly TRBD2 (7 bases). Germline-derived CDR1 and CDR2 are SGHRS and YFSETQ. V gave up 0 bases and J gave up 6 bases, with 12 bases separating them. The CDR3 runs to 15 residues. CDR3 loop: CASSLGGGSAGELFF. CDR3 DNA sequence: TGCGCCAGCAGCTTGGGGGGGGGCAGCGCCGGGGAGCTGTTTTTT.

The gene calls are TRBV19 and TRBJ1-6; D gene uncertain. The CDR3 is 12 amino acids. Germline lookup yields CDR1 LNHDA and CDR2 SQIVND (reference sequence). The ends were cut back, 7 bases at V and 15 bases at J, with 16 bases in the middle. CDR3 DNA sequence: TGTGCCAGTAATCTACCCACCTACCACCTCCACTTT. This codes for CASNLPTYHLHF.